A single sample gave rise to the 26 T cell receptor beta chains below, sequenced in a study of T cell repertoires in cytomegalovirus infection. TCRdb independently ran MiXCR on the reads; one entry per CDR3 protein. The sample records 400,000 to 550,000 distinct CDR3 sequences, approximately 10% being singletons. The material sequenced was PBMCs. All receptors derive from a human donor in good health (CMV status not recorded). Some clones in this sample may be carry-over from other donors' samples.

The sample holds a few counts of this clonotype. The gene calls are TRBV28 and TRBJ1-3; TRBD1 matches at 8 bases. The CDR3 covers 16 residues. The trim removed 4 bases at V and 4 bases at J, leaving 9 bases unmatched. Germline CDR1 reads MDHEN; CDR2 reads SYDVKM. CDR3 sequence: CASSSHGQGEGNTIYF. The CDR3 region has the DNA TGTGCCAGCAGTTCCCATGGACAGGGTGAAGGAAACACCATATATTTT. Filled out from reference TRBV28 and TRBJ1-3, the complete variable domain reads DVKVTQSSRYLVKRTGEKVFLECVQDMDHENMFWYRQDPGLGLRLIYFSYDVKMKEKGDIPEGYSVSREKKERFSLILESASTNQTSMYLCASSSHGQGEGNTIYFGEGSWLTVV.

This clonotype was observed at least ten times. The V and J genes are TRBV7-6 and TRBJ1-4, with 9 bases fitting TRBD1. This CDR3 has 15 residues. Trimming cost V 1 base and J 7 bases; bases outside gene matches: 4. Germline V gene sequence: CDR1 SGHVS, CDR2 FNYEAQ. This chain's CDR3 is CASSLDRGPSEKLFF. CDR3 nucleotide sequence: TGTGCCAGCAGCTTAGACAGGGGGCCGAGTGAAAAACTGTTTTTT.

The chain links TRBV20-1 to TRBJ2-1, with 14 bases identical to TRBD2. The ends lost 5 bases at V and 2 bases at J; junction bases unmatched: 8. Germline-derived CDR1 and CDR2 are DFQATT and SNEGSKA (reference sequence). This CDR3 is built from 17 residues. The CDR3 protein is CSAPRLAGGPTYNEQFF. The CDR3 coding sequence is TGCAGTGCTCCCCGACTAGCGGGAGGGCCAACCTACAATGAGCAGTTCTTC.

This clonotype was recorded many times. The chain joins TRBV5-4 to TRBJ1-1, with D possibly being TRBD1 (6 bases). Trimming left V 3 bases short and J 1 base short, with 19 bases between. The germline V gene encodes CDR1 SGHNT and CDR2 YYREEE (reference sequence). This CDR3 has 17 residues. CDR3 protein: CASSSTKNRDGNTEAFF. CDR3 in DNA: TGTGCCAGCAGCTCTACGAAAAACAGGGACGGGAACACTGAAGCTTTCTTT.

This clonotype was seen at least ten times. This chain uses TRBV5-6 with TRBJ1-2; D ambiguous. CDR1 SGHDT and CDR2 YYEEEE come from the germline V gene. The ends were cut back, 3 bases at V and 6 bases at J, with 6 bases in the middle. This CDR3 has 11 amino acids. The CDR3, as DNA: TGTGCCAGCAGCTGGTCGCATGGCTACACCTTC. Translated: CASSWSHGYTF.

Here the CDR3 reads CASSQPGYEQYF. CDR3 in DNA: TGTGCCAGCAGCCAGCCCGGGTACGAGCAGTACTTC. This chain joins TRBV3-1 and TRBJ2-7; D is undetermined. The CDR3 sequence is 12 residues long. Germline-derived CDR1 and CDR2 are LGHDT and YNNKEL (reference sequence). Trimming took 3 bases from V and 4 from J, leaving 7 bases between them.

This clonotype was seen ten or more times. The chain employs TRBV12-3 or TRBV12-4 and TRBJ1-2; 10 nucleotides match TRBD1. This CDR3 region has 15 residues. The V and J ends lost 4 bases and 1 base, in that order; junction bases with no gene match: 3. The CDR3 is CASSSRTGGNYGYTF. The CDR3 DNA reads as TGTGCCAGCAGTTCTAGGACAGGGGGTAACTATGGCTACACCTTC.

This clonotype was found once. This chain joins TRBV20-1 and TRBJ1-3, with D possibly being TRBD1 (5 bases). This CDR3 comprises 13 residues. The germline V and J ends were trimmed by 4 bases and 9 bases, with 16 bases remaining between them. The V gene's germline CDR1 is DFQATT and CDR2 SNEGSKA (reference sequence). The CDR3 protein is CSATPDVGGTIYF. The CDR3 coding sequence is TGCAGTGCTACCCCGGACGTGGGGGGCACCATATATTTT.

This clonotype was seen a handful of times. This chain joins TRBV3-1 and TRBJ1-6; 9 nucleotides line up with TRBD1. The germline V gene encodes CDR1 LGHDT and CDR2 YNNKEL (reference sequence). The CDR3 has 15 residues. The V and J ends lost 4 bases and 8 bases, in that order; junction bases with no gene match: 6. Written as DNA, the CDR3 is TGTGCCAGCAGCCCTTACAGGGGGCCGGATTCACCCCTCCACTTT. This codes for CASSPYRGPDSPLHF. Filled out from reference TRBV3-1 and TRBJ1-6, the complete variable domain reads DTAVSQTPKYLVTQMGNDKSIKCEQNLGHDTMYWYKQDSKKFLKIMFSYNNKELIINETVPNRFSPKSPDKAHLNLHINSLELGDSAVYFCASSPYRGPDSPLHFGNGTRLTVT.

This clonotype was observed a few times. The V gene is TRBV23-1, the J gene TRBJ1-2, with no clear D. TRBV23-1 is filed as an ORF, its function uncertain. Between the trimmed V and J ends, which lost 6 bases and 8 bases, there was a span of 13 bases. The CDR3 contains 12 residues. The CDR3 is CASSRRRGGYTF. DNA for the CDR3: TGCGCCAGCAGCCGGCGCAGAGGGGGCTACACCTTC.

At least ten counts were recorded for this clonotype. This CDR3 reads CASSLVRQTSGRAIWNEQFF. In DNA form, the CDR3 reads TGTGCCAGCAGCTTAGTAAGGCAAACTAGCGGGAGGGCGATATGGAATGAGCAGTTCTTC. V gene TRBV7-8 combines with J gene TRBJ2-1; 13 bases agree with TRBD2. Germline V lookup: CDR1 SGHVS, CDR2 FQNEAQ. Unmatched junction bases numbered 16, after V lost 1 base and J lost 7 bases. The CDR3 is 20 residues long. The full variable domain, completed using reference TRBV7-8 and TRBJ2-1, is GAGVSQSPRYKVAKRGQDVALRCDPISGHVSLFWYQQALGQGPEFLTYFQNEAQLDKSGLPSDRFFAERPEGSVSTLKIQRTQQEDSAVYLCASSLVRQTSGRAIWNEQFFGPGTRLTVL.

This clonotype occurred a few times. This chain uses TRBV20-1 with TRBJ2-3; no clear D. This CDR3 is 15 amino acids long. Looked up from germline, CDR1 is DFQATT and CDR2 is SNEGSKA (reference sequence). V dropped 2 bases and J dropped 6 bases, with 18 bases sitting between them. The CDR3 spells CSARSGSRREDTQYF. The DNA of the CDR3 is TGCAGTGCTAGAAGTGGTTCGCGCCGAGAGGATACGCAGTATTTT.

The table lists this clonotype with many counts. V usage is TRBV7-3 and J usage is TRBJ2-3; tentatively, D is TRBD2 (5 bases). The CDR3 totals 15 residues. Germline assignment: CDR1 SGHTA and CDR2 FQGTGA. The V and J ends lost 1 base and 1 base respectively, with 9 bases between them. CDR3 region: CASSLKERGTDTQYF. The CDR3 DNA is TGTGCCAGCAGCTTAAAGGAGAGGGGCACAGATACGCAGTATTTT. The full variable domain, rest sourced from reference TRBV7-3 and TRBJ2-3, is GAGVSQTPSNKVTEKGKYVELRCDPISGHTALYWYRQSLGQGPEFLIYFQGTGAADDSGLPNDRFFAVRPEGSVSTLKIQRTERGDSAVYLCASSLKERGTDTQYFGPGTRLTVL.

This chain uses TRBV20-1 with TRBJ1-6; TRBD1 matches 8 bases. CDR3 size: 16 residues. Germline V CDR1 and CDR2: DFQATT, SNEGSKA (reference sequence). J lost 6 bases, V lost 0 bases, and 7 bases had no gene match. The CDR3 sequence is CSAREFDRGFNSPLHF. The CDR3 nucleotides are TGCAGTGCTAGAGAATTTGACAGGGGTTTTAATTCACCCCTCCACTTT.

This clonotype appeared many times. This chain links TRBV25-1 with TRBJ1-1; D unresolved. CDR1 MGHDK and CDR2 SYGVNS come from the germline V gene. Trimming took 1 base from V and 4 from J, leaving 7 bases between them. This CDR3 comprises 13 residues. This chain's CDR3 is CASSEWRATEAFF. The DNA for the CDR3 is TGTGCCAGCAGTGAATGGCGGGCCACTGAAGCTTTCTTT. The variable domain in full, completed from reference TRBV25-1 and TRBJ1-1, reads EADIYQTPRYLVIGTGKKITLECSQTMGHDKMYWYQQDPGMELHLIHYSYGVNSTEKGDLSSESTVSRIRTEHFPLTLESARPSHTSQYLCASSEWRATEAFFGQGTRLTVV.

CDR3 in DNA: TGTGCCAGCAGCCCCACACTCGACGGCTACGAGCAGTACTTC. This codes for CASSPTLDGYEQYF. The rearrangement joins TRBV7-9 to TRBJ2-7; unclear D gene. This CDR3 region has 14 residues. V lost 5 bases and J 3 bases, leaving 14 bases between the germline ends. CDR1 and CDR2 from the germline V gene are SEHNR and FQNEAQ (reference sequence).

The gene calls are TRBV5-1 and TRBJ1-3; D gene ambiguous. Germline CDR1 and CDR2: SGHRS and YFSETQ. The CDR3 consists of 16 residues. Trimming removed 2 bases from V and 0 bases from J, with 12 bases in between. CDR3 protein: CASSFAGSSSGNTIYF. The CDR3 DNA reads as TGCGCCAGCAGCTTCGCGGGGTCCAGCTCTGGAAACACCATATATTTT.

This clonotype has at least ten counts. DNA of the CDR3: TGTGCCATCAGTGGAGGGCGGGGGACTGAAGCTTTCTTT. It codes for CAISGGRGTEAFF. The chain recombines TRBV10-3 with TRBJ1-1; weak D call: TRBD1 (5 bases). CDR3 size: 13 residues. V lost 4 bases, J lost 5 bases, and 11 bases lay in between. The V gene's germline CDR1 is ENHRY and CDR2 SYGVKD.

The CDR3, as DNA: TGCAGTGCTAGGGCAGCGCGCTCCTATAATTCACCCCTCCACTTT. This translates into CSARAARSYNSPLHF. This rearrangement joins TRBV20-1 to TRBJ1-6; no clear D. The CDR3 is 15 residues long. Trimming pared 3 bases from V and 0 bases from J, leaving 9 bases between. Germline CDR1 and CDR2: DFQATT and SNEGSKA (reference sequence).

This clonotype was detected many times. This sequence joins TRBV19 and TRBJ1-4; no definite D call. The CDR3 is 14 amino acids. The germline V gene encodes CDR1 LNHDA and CDR2 SQIVND (reference sequence). V was pared by 7 bases and J by 7 bases, with 16 bases between. The CDR3 coding sequence is TGTGCCAGTACCCGCCACCCGGAGTCTGAAAAACTGTTTTTT. As protein: CASTRHPESEKLFF.

This clonotype was detected many times. The chain couples TRBV7-2 to TRBJ1-2; TRBD1 might be the D (5 bases). V lost 2 bases, J lost 6 bases, and 10 bases lay in between. Germline loops: CDR1 SGHTA, CDR2 FQGNSA. There are 13 residues in the CDR3. The CDR3 nucleotides are TGTGCCAGCAGCTTATCAGGGTTAGATGGCTACACCTTC. The encoded protein is CASSLSGLDGYTF.

This clonotype was observed many times. This chain joins TRBV3-1 and TRBJ1-3; D call uncertain. Trimming took 4 bases from V and 5 from J, leaving 3 bases between them. This CDR3 has 11 residues. Germline CDR1 LGHDT, CDR2 YNNKEL (reference sequence). This CDR3 reads CASSRRNTIYF. The DNA for the CDR3 is TGTGCCAGCAGCCGTCGAAACACCATATATTTT.

This chain uses TRBV9 with TRBJ2-2; no firm D call. The CDR3 runs 16 residues. CDR1 is SGDLS and CDR2 is YYNGEE in the germline V gene. Trimming left V 3 bases short and J 5 bases short, with 17 bases between. The CDR3 bases are TGTGCCAGCAGCGCGAACCCCCGAGGAAATACCGGGGAGCTGTTTTTT. It encodes CASSANPRGNTGELFF.

In regard to this clonotype: As the CDR3 is not closed by the conserved phenylalanine or tryptophan, this likely results from a read error. The chain joins TRBV24-1 to TRBJ2-7, with 11 positions matching TRBD2. The CDR3 is made up of 15 amino acids. The trim removed 5 bases at V and 1 base at J, leaving 3 bases unmatched. Germline V lookup: CDR1 KGHDR, CDR2 SFDVKD. CDR3 sequence: CATSVTSGESYEQYC. DNA of the CDR3: TGTGCCACCAGTGTGACTAGCGGGGAATCCTACGAGCAGTACTGC.

The chain couples TRBV20-1 to TRBJ2-5, with D hard to call. Germline loops: CDR1 DFQATT, CDR2 SNEGSKA (reference sequence). V lost 3 bases and J lost 5, with 7 bases in between. The CDR3 spans 11 residues. The CDR3: CSASLPETQYF. The DNA for the CDR3 is TGCAGTGCTAGTCTTCCCGAGACCCAGTACTTC.

The gene calls are TRBV3-1 and TRBJ1-2; tentatively, D is TRBD1 (6 bases). V was clipped by 4 bases and J by 7 bases, with 16 bases between them. The germline gives CDR1 LGHDT, CDR2 YNNKEL (reference sequence). The CDR3 extends over 14 amino acids. The CDR3 region has the DNA TGTGCCAGCAGCCCTATAACAGGGCAAGGTGGCTACACCTTC. The encoded protein is CASSPITGQGGYTF.